This T cell receptor beta chain was captured by sequencing in a study of cytomegalovirus exposure and HLA in healthy donors. On the study more broadly: T cells numbering about 179 million yielded 100 million to 120 million unique TCR beta sequences in an earlier analysis.

Regarding the study as a whole: When a later analysis was performed, an Asian-associated ancestry cluster reportedly had fewer N-insertions than the approximately 680-donor mean. In a later analysis, CMV-associated beta chains were mostly HLA-associated, it appeared.

As to this clone: Its antigen is not known.

V lost 7 bases to trimming and J lost 7 bases, with 14 bases between them. This CDR3 has 13 amino acids. Germline loops: CDR1 SNHLY, CDR2 FYNNEI. PCR was performed using 60 Vbeta and 13 Jbeta primers. TCRdb's table, derived via immunoSEQ multiplex PCR, lists solely in-frame clones and lacks some. The table lists some 84,000 clones. The chain recombines TRBV2 with TRBJ1-5, with D tentatively TRBD1 (6 bases). The specimen sequenced was PBMCs. The TCR originated in a man aged 50-60 years in good health and CMV-seronegative. The CDR3: CASTRDIDQPQHF. The CDR3 nucleotides are TGTGCCAGCACCCGGGACATTGACCAGCCCCAGCATTTT.